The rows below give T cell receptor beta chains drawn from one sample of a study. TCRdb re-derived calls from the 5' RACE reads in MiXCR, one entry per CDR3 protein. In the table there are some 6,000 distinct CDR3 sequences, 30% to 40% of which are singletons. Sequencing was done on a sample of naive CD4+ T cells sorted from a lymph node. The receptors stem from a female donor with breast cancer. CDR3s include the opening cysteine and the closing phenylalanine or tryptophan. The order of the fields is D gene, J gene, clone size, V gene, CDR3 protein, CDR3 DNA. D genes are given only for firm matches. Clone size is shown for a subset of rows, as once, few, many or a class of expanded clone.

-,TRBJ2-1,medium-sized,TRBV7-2,CASSLRWVDNEQFF,TGTGCCAGCAGCTTACGGTGGGTAGACAATGAGCAGTTCTTC
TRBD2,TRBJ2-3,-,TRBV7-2,CANSLATSKTQYF,TGTGCCAACAGCTTAGCGACTAGCAAGACGCAGTATTTT
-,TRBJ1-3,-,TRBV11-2,CASSLERAGNTIYF,TGTGCCAGCAGCTTAGAACGAGCTGGAAACACCATATATTTT
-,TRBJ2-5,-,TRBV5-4,CASSSAGHQETQYF,TGTGCCAGCAGCTCCGCCGGGCACCAAGAGACCCAGTACTTC
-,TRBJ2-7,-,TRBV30,CAWKGQGDSYEQYF,TGTGCCTGGAAGGGGCAAGGGGACTCCTACGAGCAGTACTTC
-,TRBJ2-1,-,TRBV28,CAGGLGGRNEQFF,TGTGCCGGCGGTCTGGGAGGTCGTAATGAGCAGTTCTTC
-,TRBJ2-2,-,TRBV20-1,CSARQQGRLGGKLFF,TGCAGTGCTAGGCAACAGGGCCGGCTTGGTGGAAAGCTGTTTTTT
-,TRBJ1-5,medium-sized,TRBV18,CASSLTDGSNQPQHF,TGTGCCAGCTCTCTCACGGACGGGAGCAATCAGCCCCAGCATTTT
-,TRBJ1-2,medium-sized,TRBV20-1,CSVAKQEVGYGYTF,TGCAGTGTCGCGAAACAGGAAGTCGGCTATGGCTACACCTTC
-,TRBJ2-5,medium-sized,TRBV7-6,CASSPITGGGETQYF,TGTGCCAGCAGTCCCATAACGGGTGGAGGGGAGACCCAGTACTTC
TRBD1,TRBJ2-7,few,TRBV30,CAWRGTGINEQYF,TGTGCCTGGAGAGGGACAGGGATTAACGAGCAGTACTTC
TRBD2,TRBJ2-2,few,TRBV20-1,CSAPLAGGPAGELFF,TGCAGTGCGCCACTAGCGGGAGGGCCCGCCGGGGAGCTGTTTTTT
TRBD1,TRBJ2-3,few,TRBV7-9,CASSSRTGKRKDTQYF,TGTGCCAGCAGCTCCAGGACAGGGAAGCGCAAGGATACGCAGTATTTT
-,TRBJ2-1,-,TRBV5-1,CASSLGQGWEQFF,TGCGCCAGCAGCTTGGGCCAGGGTTGGGAGCAGTTCTTC
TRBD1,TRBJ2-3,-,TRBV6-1,CASGDPGTGRGLAVTDTQYF,TGTGCCAGCGGCGACCCCGGGACAGGGCGGGGGCTAGCGGTCACAGATACGCAGTATTTT
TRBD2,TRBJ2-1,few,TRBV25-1,CASTSDLPGGNEQFF,TGTGCCAGCACCTCGGACCTCCCGGGAGGCAATGAGCAGTTCTTC
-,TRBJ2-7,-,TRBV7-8,CASSLSAGSYEQYF,TGTGCCAGCAGCTTAAGCGCAGGGTCCTACGAGCAGTACTTC
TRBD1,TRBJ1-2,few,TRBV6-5,CASKPGQGLSGYTF,TGTGCCAGCAAACCCGGACAGGGTCTGAGTGGCTACACCTTC
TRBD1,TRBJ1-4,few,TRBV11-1,CASSFRDSNEKLFF,TGTGCCAGCAGCTTTCGGGACAGCAATGAAAAACTGTTTTTT
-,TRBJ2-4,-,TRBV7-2,CASSLSSMLAKNIQYF,TGTGCCAGCAGCCTGTCGTCTATGCTAGCCAAAAACATTCAGTACTTC
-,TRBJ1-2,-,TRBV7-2,CASSRSEVYGYTF,TGTGCCAGCAGCCGTAGTGAGGTCTATGGCTACACCTTC
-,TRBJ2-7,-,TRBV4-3,CASSHLVAAPRQYF,TGCGCCAGCAGCCACCTGGTGGCCGCCCCTAGGCAGTACTTC
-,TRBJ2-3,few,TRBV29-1,CSGILASDTQYF,TGCAGCGGTATACTAGCTTCAGATACGCAGTATTTT
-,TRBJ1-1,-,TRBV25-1,CACSDTVRGAEAFF,TGTGCCTGCAGTGATACGGTGAGGGGCGCTGAAGCTTTCTTT
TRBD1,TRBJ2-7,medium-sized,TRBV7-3,CASSQGQANQVYF,TGTGCCAGCAGCCAGGGACAGGCAAACCAAGTGTACTTC
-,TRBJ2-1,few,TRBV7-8,CASSQGTASNEQFF,TGTGCCAGCAGCCAAGGGACTGCTTCAAATGAGCAGTTCTTC